Below are 14 T cell receptor beta chains sequenced from a single sample in a study of shared clonotypes between healthy human individuals. TCRdb's table, derived via immunoSEQ multiplex PCR, lists solely in-frame clones and lacks some. The data show roughly 400,000 clones, around 96% seen once. Material: memory CD8+ T cells sorted from blood. The subset was: CD45RO+ cells pooled with CCR7-negative TemRA cells. All receptors derive from a man aged 30 to 39 in good health.

V is TRBV30 and J is TRBJ1-1; D ambiguous. V was pared by 2 bases and J by 5 bases, with 6 bases between. Germline-derived CDR1 and CDR2 are GTSNPN and SVGIG (reference sequence). CDR3 length: 11 residues. CDR3 DNA sequence: TGTGCCTGGAGTAGGCCGACTGAAGCTTTCTTT. As protein: CAWSRPTEAFF.

This chain connects TRBV30 to TRBJ2-5; no clear D gene. Trimming took off 0 bases at V and 4 bases at J, with 9 bases between the two ends. Per germline, CDR1 GTSNPN and CDR2 SVGIG (reference sequence). This CDR3 region has 13 residues. The CDR3 DNA follows: TGTGCCTGGAGTGTAAGTTGGGGAGAGACCCAGTACTTC. It yields the protein CAWSVSWGETQYF.

The chain recombines TRBV30 with TRBJ2-7, with D maybe TRBD1 (5 bases). Germline lookup yields CDR1 GTSNPN and CDR2 SVGIG (reference sequence). The CDR3 length is 11 residues. The ends were cut back, 5 bases at V and 0 bases at J, with 5 bases in the middle. The CDR3 sequence is CAWGHSYEQYF. The CDR3 coding sequence is TGTGCCTGGGGACACTCCTACGAGCAGTACTTC.

This rearrangement joins TRBV2 to TRBJ2-1; no reliable D call. CDR1 and CDR2 (germline): SNHLY, FYNNEI. Trimming left V 4 bases short and J 7 bases short, with 5 bases between. The CDR3 loop spans 11 amino acids. DNA for the CDR3: TGTGCCAGCAGTGTCACGAATGAGCAGTTCTTC. This sequence encodes CASSVTNEQFF.

The rearrangement joins TRBV15 to TRBJ1-5, with D possibly TRBD1 on 6 matching bases. Germline CDR1 LNHNV, CDR2 YYDKDF (reference sequence). V was cut by 0 bases and J by 7 bases, with 13 bases left in between. The CDR3 runs 15 residues. CDR3 DNA: TGTGCCACCAGCAGAGAGGCAGGAGGGGGGCAGCCCCAGCATTTT. This codes for CATSREAGGGQPQHF.

V usage is TRBV9 and J usage is TRBJ2-3; the D is unclear. V lost 4 bases and J lost 1, with 7 bases in between. Germline V gene sequence: CDR1 SGDLS, CDR2 YYNGEE. The CDR3 spans 13 residues. In DNA form, the CDR3 reads TGTGCCAGCAGCCCCCGGGGCACAGATACGCAGTATTTT. Its protein product is CASSPRGTDTQYF.

The V and J genes are TRBV5-1 and TRBJ2-1; TRBD1 matches 8 bases. CDR1 is SGHRS, CDR2 YFSETQ, per germline. The CDR3 loop spans 16 amino acids. Unmatched junction bases numbered 6, after V lost 0 bases and J lost 4 bases. The CDR3 region has the DNA TGCGCCAGCAGCTTGGAGACAGGGGACATGTACAATGAGCAGTTCTTC. The encoded protein is CASSLETGDMYNEQFF.

The chain employs TRBV7-3 and TRBJ2-2, with unresolved D. The CDR3 is 12 amino acids. The germline V gene has CDR1 SGHTA and CDR2 FQGTGA. The germline V and J ends were trimmed by 4 bases and 8 bases, with 8 bases remaining between them. Written as DNA, the CDR3 is TGTGCCAGCAGCTCAACTACAGGGGAGCTGTTTTTT. It yields the protein CASSSTTGELFF.

V is TRBV13 and J is TRBJ2-5; no clear D. This CDR3 comprises 14 residues. V was clipped by 4 bases and J by 0 bases, with 9 bases between them. CDR1 and CDR2 (germline): PRHDT, FYEKMQ (reference sequence). CDR3 nucleotides: TGTGCCAGCAGCTCCTTACCGTACCAAGAGACCCAGTACTTC. Protein product: CASSSLPYQETQYF.

J is TRBJ2-2 and V is TRBV7-2, with 8 bases fitting TRBD1. CDR1 SGHTA and CDR2 FQGNSA come from the germline V gene. There are 14 residues in the CDR3. The ends lost 8 bases at V and 5 bases at J; junction bases unmatched: 7. CDR3: CASGRGRRTGELFF. DNA of the CDR3: TGTGCCAGCGGCAGGGGGCGTCGAACCGGGGAGCTGTTTTTT.

J is TRBJ2-7 and V is TRBV28; TRBD1 aligns across 8 bases. In germline, CDR1 is MDHEN, CDR2 SYDVKM. This CDR3 comprises 13 residues. Trimming removed 6 bases from V and 2 bases from J; junction bases left unmatched: 3. CDR3 in amino acids: CASSDRGAYEQYF. The CDR3 region has the DNA TGTGCCAGCAGCGACAGGGGTGCCTACGAGCAGTACTTC.

Remarks on this clone: Other DNA sequences in this sample translate to the same CDR3. The chain has TRBV27 and TRBJ2-3; D not certain. The CDR3 length is 12 residues. The V gene's germline CDR1 is MNHEY and CDR2 SMNVEV (reference sequence). V was clipped by 6 bases and J by 5 bases, with 9 bases between them. This chain's CDR3 is CASSFRGDTQYF. The CDR3 DNA follows: TGTGCCAGCAGCTTCCGAGGAGATACGCAGTATTTT.

The gene calls are TRBV11-2 and TRBJ2-3; tentatively, D is TRBD2 (6 bases). This CDR3 region has 17 residues. V lost 1 base and J 3 bases, leaving 17 bases between the germline ends. Germline V CDR1 and CDR2: SGHAT, FQNNGV. The chain's CDR3 is CASSLGGAGLTTDTQYF. Here the CDR3 DNA reads TGTGCCAGCAGCTTAGGAGGTGCGGGACTCACAACAGATACGCAGTATTTT.

Regarding this clone: Additional DNA sequences in this sample encode the identical CDR3. The chain is built from TRBV18 and TRBJ1-1; D is possibly TRBD1 (5 bases). The V gene lost 6 bases and the J gene lost 1 base, with 6 bases spanning the gap. Germline values: CDR1 KGHSH, CDR2 LQKENI. The CDR3 is 12 amino acids. The CDR3 spells CASSQGNTEAFF. As DNA, the CDR3 is TGTGCCAGCTCGCAGGGGAACACTGAAGCTTTCTTT.